This T cell receptor (beta chain) was observed in a study of identical twins' blood T cells. This clonotype was counted only a few times. Via MiXCR, TCRdb re-called the 5' RACE reads, giving one row per CDR3 protein. The sample shows a few hundred thousand distinct CDR3 sequences, 28% of them seen only once. The V gene's germline CDR1 is DFQATT and CDR2 SNEGSKA (reference sequence). The V gene lost 1 base and the J gene lost 4 bases, with 14 bases spanning the gap. The CDR3 totals 15 residues. Sequencing was performed on PBMCs. The sequence was obtained from a woman aged 18-49 years in good health. V gene TRBV20-1 combines with J gene TRBJ2-1; D not certain. CDR3: CSARGFREVYNEQFF. CDR3 bases: TGCAGTGCTAGAGGATTTCGCGAGGTGTACAATGAGCAGTTCTTC.